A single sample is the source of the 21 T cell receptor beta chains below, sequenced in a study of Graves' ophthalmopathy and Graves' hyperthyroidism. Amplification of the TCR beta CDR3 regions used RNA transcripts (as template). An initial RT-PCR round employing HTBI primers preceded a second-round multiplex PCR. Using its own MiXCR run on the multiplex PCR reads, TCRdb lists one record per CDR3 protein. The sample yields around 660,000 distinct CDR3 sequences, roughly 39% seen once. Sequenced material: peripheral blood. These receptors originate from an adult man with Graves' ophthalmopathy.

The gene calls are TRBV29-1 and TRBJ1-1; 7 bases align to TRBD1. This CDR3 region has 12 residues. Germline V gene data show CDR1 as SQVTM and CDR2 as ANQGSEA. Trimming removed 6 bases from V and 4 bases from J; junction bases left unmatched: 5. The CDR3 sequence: CSVDRTSTEAFF. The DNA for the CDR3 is TGCAGCGTGGACAGGACGAGCACTGAAGCTTTCTTT.

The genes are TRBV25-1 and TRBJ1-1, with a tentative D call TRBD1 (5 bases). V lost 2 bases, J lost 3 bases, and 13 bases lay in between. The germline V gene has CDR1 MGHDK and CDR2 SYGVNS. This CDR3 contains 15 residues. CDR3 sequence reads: CASSEVQTRDTEAFF. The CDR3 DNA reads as TGTGCCAGCAGTGAAGTTCAAACCAGGGACACTGAAGCTTTCTTT. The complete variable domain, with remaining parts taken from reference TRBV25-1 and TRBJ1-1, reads EADIYQTPRYLVIGTGKKITLECSQTMGHDKMYWYQQDPGMELHLIHYSYGVNSTEKGDLSSESTVSRIRTEHFPLTLESARPSHTSQYLCASSEVQTRDTEAFFGQGTRLTVV.

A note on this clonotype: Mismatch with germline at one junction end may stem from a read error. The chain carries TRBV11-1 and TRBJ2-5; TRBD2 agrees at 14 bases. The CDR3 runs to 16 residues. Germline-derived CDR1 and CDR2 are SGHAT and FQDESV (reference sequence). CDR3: CASDSPTGLAGETQYF. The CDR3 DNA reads TGTGCCAGTGACTCCCCCACGGGACTAGCGGGAGAGACCCAATACTTC.

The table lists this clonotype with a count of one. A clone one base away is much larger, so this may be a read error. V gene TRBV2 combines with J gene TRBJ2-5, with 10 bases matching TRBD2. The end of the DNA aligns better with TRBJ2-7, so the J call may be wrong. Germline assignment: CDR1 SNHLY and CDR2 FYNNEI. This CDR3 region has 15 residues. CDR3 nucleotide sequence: TGTGTCAGCAGTCCCAGTAGCGGGGGGTCCTACGAGCAGTACTTC. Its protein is CVSSPSSGGSYEQYF.

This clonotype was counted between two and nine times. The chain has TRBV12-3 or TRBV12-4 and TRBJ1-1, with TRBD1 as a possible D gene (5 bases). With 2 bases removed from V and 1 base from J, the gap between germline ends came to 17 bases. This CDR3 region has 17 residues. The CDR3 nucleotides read TGTGCCAGCAGTTTATGGGGGTTGGGGGATAGGAACACTGAAGCTTTCTTT. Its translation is CASSLWGLGDRNTEAFF.

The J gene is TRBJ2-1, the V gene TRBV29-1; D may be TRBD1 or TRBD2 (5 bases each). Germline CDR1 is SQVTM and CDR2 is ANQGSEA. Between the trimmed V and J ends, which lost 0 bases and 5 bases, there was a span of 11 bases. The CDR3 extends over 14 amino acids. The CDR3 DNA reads TGCAGCGTTGAAGACTTAGAGGGGCACAATGAGCAGTTCTTC. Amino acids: CSVEDLEGHNEQFF.

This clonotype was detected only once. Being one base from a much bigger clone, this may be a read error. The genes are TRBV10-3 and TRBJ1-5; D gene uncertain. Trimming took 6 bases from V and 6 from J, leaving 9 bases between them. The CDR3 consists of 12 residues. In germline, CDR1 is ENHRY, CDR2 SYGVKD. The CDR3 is CAISPLRQPQHF. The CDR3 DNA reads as TGTGCCATCAGCCCGCTCCGTCAGCCCCAGCATTTT.

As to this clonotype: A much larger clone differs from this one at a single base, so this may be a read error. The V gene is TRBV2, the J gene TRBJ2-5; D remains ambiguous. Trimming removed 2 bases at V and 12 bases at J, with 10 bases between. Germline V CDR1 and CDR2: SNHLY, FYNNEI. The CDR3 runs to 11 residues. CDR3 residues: CASSESYSKYF. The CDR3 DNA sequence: TGTGCCAGCAGTGAATCCTATTCAAAGTACTTC.

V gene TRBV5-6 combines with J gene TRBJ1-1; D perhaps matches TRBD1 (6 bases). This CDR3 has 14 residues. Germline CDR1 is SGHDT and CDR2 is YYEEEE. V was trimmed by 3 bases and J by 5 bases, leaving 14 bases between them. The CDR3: CASSSTGIRTEAFF. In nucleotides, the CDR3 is TGTGCCAGCAGCTCCACAGGGATTCGGACTGAAGCTTTCTTT.

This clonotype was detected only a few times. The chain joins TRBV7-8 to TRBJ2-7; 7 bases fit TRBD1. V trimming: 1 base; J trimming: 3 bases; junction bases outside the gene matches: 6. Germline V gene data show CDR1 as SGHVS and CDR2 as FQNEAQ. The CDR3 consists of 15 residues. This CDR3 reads CASSLVQTGSYEQYF. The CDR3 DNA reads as TGTGCCAGCAGCTTAGTCCAGACAGGGAGCTACGAGCAGTACTTC.

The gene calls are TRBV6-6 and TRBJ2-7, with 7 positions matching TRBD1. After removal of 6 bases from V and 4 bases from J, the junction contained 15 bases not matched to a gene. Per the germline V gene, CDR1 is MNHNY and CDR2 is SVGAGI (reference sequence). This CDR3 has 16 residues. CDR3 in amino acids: CASRSDRALSIYEQYF. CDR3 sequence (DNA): TGTGCCAGCAGATCTGACAGGGCCCTGAGTATATACGAGCAGTACTTC.

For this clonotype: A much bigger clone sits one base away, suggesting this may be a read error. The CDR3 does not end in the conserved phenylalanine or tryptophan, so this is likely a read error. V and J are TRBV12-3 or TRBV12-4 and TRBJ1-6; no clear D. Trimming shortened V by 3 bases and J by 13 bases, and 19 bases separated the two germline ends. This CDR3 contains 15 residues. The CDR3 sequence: CASSFVDSGLGPLHV. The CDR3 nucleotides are TGTGCCAGCAGTTTCGTGGATTCTGGACTGGGCCCCCTCCACGTT.

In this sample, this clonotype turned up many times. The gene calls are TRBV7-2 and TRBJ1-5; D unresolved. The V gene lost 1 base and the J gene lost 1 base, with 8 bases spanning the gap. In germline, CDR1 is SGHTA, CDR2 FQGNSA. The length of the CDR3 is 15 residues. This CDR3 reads CASSLGWRSNQPQHF. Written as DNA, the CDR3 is TGTGCCAGCAGCTTAGGGTGGCGGAGCAATCAGCCCCAGCATTTT.

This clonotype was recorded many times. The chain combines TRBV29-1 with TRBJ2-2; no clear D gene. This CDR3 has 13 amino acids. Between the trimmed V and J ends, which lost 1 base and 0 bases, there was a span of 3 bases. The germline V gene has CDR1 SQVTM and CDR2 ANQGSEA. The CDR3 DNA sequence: TGCAGCGTTGAAGTCCCGAACACCGGGGAGCTGTTTTTT. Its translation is CSVEVPNTGELFF.

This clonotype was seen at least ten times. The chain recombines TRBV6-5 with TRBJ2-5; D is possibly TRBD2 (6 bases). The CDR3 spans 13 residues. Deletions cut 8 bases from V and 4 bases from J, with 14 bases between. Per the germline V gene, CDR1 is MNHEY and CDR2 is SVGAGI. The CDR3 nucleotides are TGTGCCAGCCGGGGCCAGCGGGCAGAGACCCAGTACTTC. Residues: CASRGQRAETQYF.

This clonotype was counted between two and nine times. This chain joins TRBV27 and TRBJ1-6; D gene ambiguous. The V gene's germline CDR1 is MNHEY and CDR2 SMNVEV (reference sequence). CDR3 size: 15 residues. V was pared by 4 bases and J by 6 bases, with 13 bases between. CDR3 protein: CASSSKMIPNSPLHF. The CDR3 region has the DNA TGTGCCAGCAGTTCAAAAATGATTCCTAATTCACCCCTCCACTTT.

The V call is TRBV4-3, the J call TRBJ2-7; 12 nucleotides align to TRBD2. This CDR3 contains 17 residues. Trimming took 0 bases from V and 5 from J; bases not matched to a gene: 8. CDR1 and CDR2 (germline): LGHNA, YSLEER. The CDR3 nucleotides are TGCGCCAGCAGCCAAGAGCTTTGGACTAGCGGGGTCAACGAGCAGTACGTC. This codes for CASSQELWTSGVNEQYV.

CDR3 protein: CASSSRNTGETQYF. CDR3 DNA sequence: TGTGCCAGCAGCTCGAGGAACACCGGGGAGACCCAGTACTTC. The V and J genes are TRBV7-9 and TRBJ2-5; D unclear. With 4 bases removed from V and 5 bases from J, the gap between germline ends came to 14 bases. Germline CDR1 SEHNR, CDR2 FQNEAQ (reference sequence). This CDR3 is built from 14 residues.

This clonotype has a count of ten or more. The CDR3 here is CASSEPLGPNTGELFF. The CDR3 nucleotides read TGCGCCAGCAGTGAGCCACTCGGACCCAACACCGGGGAGCTGTTTTTT. This chain links TRBV10-2 with TRBJ2-2; D gene uncertain. Germline V lookup: CDR1 WSHSY, CDR2 SAAADI. Trimming took 2 bases from V and 2 from J, leaving 12 bases between them. This CDR3 has 16 amino acids.

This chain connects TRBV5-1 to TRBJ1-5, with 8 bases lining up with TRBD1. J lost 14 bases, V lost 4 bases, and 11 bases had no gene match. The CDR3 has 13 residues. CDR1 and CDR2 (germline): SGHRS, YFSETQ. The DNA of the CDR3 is TGCGCCAGCAGCCGAGGACAGGGATCCTACGAGCATTTT. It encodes CASSRGQGSYEHF.

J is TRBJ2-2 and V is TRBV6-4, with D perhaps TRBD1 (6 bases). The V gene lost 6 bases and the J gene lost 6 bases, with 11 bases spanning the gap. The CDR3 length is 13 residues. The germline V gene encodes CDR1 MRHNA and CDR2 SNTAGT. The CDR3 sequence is CASRWDIPGELFF. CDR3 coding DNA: TGTGCCAGCAGGTGGGACATCCCCGGGGAGCTGTTTTTT.